This T cell receptor beta chain was sequenced in a study of T cells in Graves' hyperthyroidism and ophthalmopathy. Looking at the study overall: Specimen type is peripheral blood, collected at initial diagnosis prior to any treatment. Study-level results: Model predictions of ophthalmopathy came a median roughly 6.7 months before onset. Blood also showed most of the thyroid clonotypes that were expanded above 0.001.

V lost 6 bases and J lost 0, with 9 bases in between. The length of the CDR3 is 14 residues. Germline V gene sequence: CDR1 SNHLY, CDR2 FYNNEI. This clonotype was picked up a small number of times. Antigen: not known. It was RNA transcripts that yielded the amplified TCR beta CDR3 regions. First-round RT-PCR targeting the TCR CDR3 was performed with the HTBI primer set. TCRdb reprocessed the multiplex PCR reads via MiXCR and lists one record per CDR3 protein. Of 600,000 to 650,000 distinct CDR3 sequences in the sample, 15% to 20% were seen once. The J gene is TRBJ2-1, the V gene TRBV2, with D hard to call. The clonotype was recovered from a woman in her twenties or thirties with Graves' hyperthyroidism. The sample taken for sequencing was blood. For the CDR3, the DNA is TGTGCCAGCAGGATGACAAGCTCCTACAATGAGCAGTTCTTC. As protein: CASRMTSSYNEQFF.